The 19 T cell receptor beta chains given below trace back to one sample, sequenced in a study of long-term antiretroviral therapy in people with HIV. Assay version v3.0 of immunoSEQ was used, and it was run at survey level. Some clones are missing from TCRdb's copy, which holds only in-frame ones; the method was immunoSEQ multiplex PCR. The sample has roughly 32,000 clones, 95% to 98% seen once. Material: unsorted PBMCs, obtained 7.6 years after starting antiretroviral therapy. These receptors were obtained from a man between 25 and 39 years old with HIV.

DNA of the CDR3: TGCAGCGTTGAAGACAGGAAAAGCTCCTATAATTCACCCCTCCACTTT. It translates to CSVEDRKSSYNSPLHF. The chain uses TRBV29-1 and TRBJ1-6, with D uncertain. The germline CDR1 and CDR2 sequences are SQVTM and ANQGSEA. V was shortened by 0 bases and J by 0 bases, with 9 bases between the two germline ends. The CDR3 contains 16 residues.

The V gene is TRBV19, the J gene TRBJ1-2; D not certain. Germline-derived CDR1 and CDR2 are LNHDA and SQIVND (reference sequence). Trimming took 5 bases from V and 8 from J, leaving 9 bases between them. This CDR3 comprises 11 residues. In DNA form, the CDR3 reads TGTGCCAGTAGTCTCGGCGAAGGCTACACCTTC. It encodes CASSLGEGYTF.

The chain uses TRBV6-6 and TRBJ2-5; D is possibly TRBD2 (5 bases). CDR1 is MNHNY, CDR2 SVGAGI, per germline (reference sequence). The CDR3 totals 13 residues. Between the trimmed V and J ends, which lost 6 bases and 5 bases, there was a span of 13 bases. The CDR3 bases are TGTGCCAGCAGAGGAGGCGTGCGGGAGACCCAGTACTTC. This codes for CASRGGVRETQYF.

The chain has TRBV6-5 and TRBJ1-5; 8 bases are shared with TRBD1. Germline CDR1 and CDR2: MNHEY and SVGAGI. The CDR3 covers 16 residues. The trim removed 4 bases at V and 4 bases at J, leaving 9 bases unmatched. The CDR3 region has the DNA TGTGCCAGCAGTTTCCAGACAGGGGTCTCTAATCAGCCCCAGCATTTT. It is translated as CASSFQTGVSNQPQHF.

The chain links TRBV29-1 to TRBJ2-5; D is unresolved. The germline CDR1 and CDR2 sequences are SQVTM and ANQGSEA. The CDR3 extends over 12 amino acids. V was shortened by 6 bases and J by 3 bases, with 11 bases between the two germline ends. CDR3 in DNA: TGCAGCGTAACCCTTAGAGAAGAGACCCAGTACTTC. Its protein is CSVTLREETQYF.

The J gene is TRBJ2-6, the V gene TRBV7-9; TRBD1 is a possible D gene (5 bases). The ends were cut back, 8 bases at V and 2 bases at J, with 19 bases in the middle. Germline lookup yields CDR1 SEHNR and CDR2 FQNEAQ (reference sequence). This CDR3 is 17 amino acids long. DNA of the CDR3: TGTGCCAGCCTTAGGGGCACCCTCCGCCCTGGGGCCAACGTCCTGACTTTC. Its translation is CASLRGTLRPGANVLTF. The full variable domain, in which reference TRBV7-9 and TRBJ2-6 provide the parts outside the CDR3, is DTGVSQNPRHKITKRGQNVTFRCDPISEHNRLYWYRQTLGQGPEFLTYFQNEAQLEKSRLLSDRFSAERPKGSFSTLEIQRTEQGDSAMYLCASLRGTLRPGANVLTFGAGSRLTVL.

The rearrangement joins TRBV21-1 to TRBJ1-5. TRBV21-1 is an annotated pseudogene. There are 18 residues in the CDR3. DNA for the CDR3: TGTGCCAGCAGCAAATGGGCTACGCGACGGGCGGGAAATCAGCCCCAGCATTTT. Encoded protein: CASSKWATRRAGNQPQHF.

The rearrangement uses TRBV6-5 and TRBJ1-4, with D unclear. Per the germline V gene, CDR1 is MNHEY and CDR2 is SVGAGI. The length of the CDR3 is 14 residues. Trimming removed 2 bases at V and 8 bases at J, with 12 bases between. DNA of the CDR3: TGTGCCAGCAGTTACGTGACATCTTCGGAAAAACTGTTTTTT. Translation: CASSYVTSSEKLFF.

J is TRBJ1-2 and V is TRBV6-5, with D possibly being TRBD1 (5 bases). The CDR3 runs to 12 residues. Germline V gene lookup returns CDR1 MNHEY and CDR2 SVGAGI. The ends were cut back, 8 bases at V and 8 bases at J, with 15 bases in the middle. CDR3 amino acids: CASSSRDVGYTF. The CDR3 nucleotides are TGTGCCAGCTCTTCCAGGGATGTGGGCTACACCTTC.

This chain uses TRBV27 with TRBJ2-2; D possibly corresponds to TRBD1 (5 bases). CDR3 length equals 14 residues. Germline V gene data show CDR1 as MNHEY and CDR2 as SMNVEV (reference sequence). V dropped 2 bases and J dropped 5 bases, with 9 bases sitting between them. The CDR3 protein is CASSLTGLTGELFF. In DNA, the CDR3 is TGTGCCAGCAGTTTAACAGGATTGACCGGGGAGCTGTTTTTT.

This rearrangement joins TRBV5-5 to TRBJ1-4; no firm D call. CDR1 and CDR2 (germline): SGHKS, YYEKEE (reference sequence). V gave up 2 bases and J gave up 8 bases, with 13 bases separating them. The CDR3 loop spans 14 amino acids. CDR3 in amino acids: CASSFSGFGEKLFF. The DNA of the CDR3 is TGTGCCAGCAGCTTTTCGGGGTTCGGGGAAAAACTGTTTTTT.

V and J are TRBV9 and TRBJ2-2, with 10 positions matching TRBD2. With V trimmed by 0 bases and J by 5 bases, 22 bases remained unmatched. The length of the CDR3 is 22 residues. The germline V gene has CDR1 SGDLS and CDR2 YYNGEE. The CDR3 nucleotides are TGTGCCAGCAGCGTAGCTACGGGGGTAATGGGGCTAGCGGGGGAAACAACCGGGGAGCTGTTTTTT. Encoded protein: CASSVATGVMGLAGETTGELFF. The variable domain in full, with the rest retrieved from reference TRBV9 and TRBJ2-2, is DSGVTQTPKHLITATGQRVTLRCSPRSGDLSVYWYQQSLDQGLQFLIQYYNGEERAKGNILERFSAQQFPDLHSELNLSSLELGDSALYFCASSVATGVMGLAGETTGELFFGEGSRLTVL.

The chain couples TRBV25-1 to TRBJ2-7, with TRBD1 matching over 9 bases. The CDR3 consists of 12 residues. CDR1 and CDR2 from the germline V gene are MGHDK and SYGVNS. The V segment lost 8 bases and the J segment 5 bases; nucleotides outside the gene matches: 4. The CDR3 nucleotides are TGTGCCAGCCGGGACAGGGCCCACGAGCAGTACTTC. It is translated as CASRDRAHEQYF.

This sequence joins TRBV11-2 and TRBJ2-1; 7 bases are shared with TRBD2. Trimming took 5 bases from V and 0 from J; bases not matched to a gene: 4. Germline values: CDR1 SGHAT, CDR2 FQNNGV. The CDR3 covers 15 residues. The CDR3 DNA reads TGTGCCAGCAGCGACCTAGCGGTCTCCTACAATGAGCAGTTCTTC. This translates into CASSDLAVSYNEQFF.

This clone has a single count. The rearrangement joins TRBV2 to TRBJ2-5, with D unresolved. The germline gives CDR1 SNHLY, CDR2 FYNNEI. The CDR3 is made up of 15 amino acids. Between the trimmed V and J ends, which lost 3 bases and 5 bases, there was a span of 16 bases. The CDR3 coding sequence is TGTGCCAGCAGTGAGGTCTTACCCCCCGGCGAGACCCAGTACTTC. It translates to CASSEVLPPGETQYF.

This chain links TRBV2 with TRBJ2-7; TRBD2 is a possible D gene (5 bases). Between the trimmed V and J ends, which lost 4 bases and 0 bases, there was a span of 10 bases. Germline CDR1 reads SNHLY; CDR2 reads FYNNEI. The CDR3 covers 14 residues. In DNA, the CDR3 is TGTGCCAGCAGTGGAGGGCCGAGCTCCTACGAGCAGTACTTC. Its protein is CASSGGPSSYEQYF.

The CDR3 protein is CASSVSRGGANVLTF. CDR3 nucleotides: TGTGCCAGCAGCGTTTCACGGGGCGGGGCCAACGTCCTGACTTTC. V usage is TRBV9 and J usage is TRBJ2-6; D assignment may be TRBD1 or TRBD2 (5 bases each). Germline-derived CDR1 and CDR2 are SGDLS and YYNGEE. Trimming cost V 2 bases and J 4 bases, with 10 bases left between them. CDR3 length: 15 residues.

V and J are TRBV30 and TRBJ2-2; unclear D gene. This CDR3 is built from 13 residues. Per the germline V gene, CDR1 is GTSNPN and CDR2 is SVGIG (reference sequence). Trimming cost V 2 bases and J 1 base, with 5 bases left between them. CDR3 sequence: CAWSSMNTGELFF. The CDR3 nucleotides read TGTGCCTGGAGTTCTATGAACACCGGGGAGCTGTTTTTT.

The genes are TRBV4-3 and TRBJ1-5; the D gene is possibly TRBD1 (6 bases). CDR1 is LGHNA, CDR2 YSLEER, per germline. Trimming removed 0 bases from V and 5 bases from J, with 14 bases in between. This CDR3 has 16 residues. The CDR3 reads CASSQDGGGGHQPQHF. The CDR3 DNA reads as TGCGCCAGCAGCCAAGACGGGGGCGGGGGGCATCAGCCCCAGCATTTT.